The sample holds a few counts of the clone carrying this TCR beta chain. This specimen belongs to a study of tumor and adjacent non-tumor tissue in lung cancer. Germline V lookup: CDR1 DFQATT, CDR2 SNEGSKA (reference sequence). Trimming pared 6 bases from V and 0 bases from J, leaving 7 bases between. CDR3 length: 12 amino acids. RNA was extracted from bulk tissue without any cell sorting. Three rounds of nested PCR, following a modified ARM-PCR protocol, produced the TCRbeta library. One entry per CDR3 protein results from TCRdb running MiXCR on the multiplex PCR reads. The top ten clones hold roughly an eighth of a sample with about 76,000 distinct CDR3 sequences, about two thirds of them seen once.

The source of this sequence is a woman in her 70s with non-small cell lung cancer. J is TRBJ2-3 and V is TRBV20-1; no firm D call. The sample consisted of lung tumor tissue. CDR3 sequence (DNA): TGCAGTGCCCTTCCTAGCACAGATACGCAGTATTTT. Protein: CSALPSTDTQYF.